What follows describes a single TCR beta chain. Patients of the Seattle cohort, enrolled during active infection, were followed longitudinally. The sample is drawn from a study of blood T cell repertoires in COVID-19. Study context: COVID-19 samples, acute and convalescent, were from the United States, Italy and Spain. Sample material is recorded as cDNA or gDNA derived from T cells, B-cell-depleted T cells, or PBMCs.

Original analysis: Reference gene primer amplification gave nucleated cell count estimates. The method was immunoSEQ multiplex PCR; TCRdb's version includes in-frame clones alone and lacks a portion of them. The V and J calls and the clone size are those of that table, but D and trimming were determined from the DNA. This table has some 330,000 clones, about 90% appearing once. CDR3 size: 13 residues. Trimming stripped 7 bases from V and 0 bases from J, with 9 bases between. The chain couples TRBV12-3 or TRBV12-4 to TRBJ1-1, with D uncertain. The sample taken for sequencing was peripheral blood. The TCR comes from a woman in her thirties with COVID-19, enrolled during active disease. This CDR3 reads CASTSVVNTEAFF. The CDR3 nucleotides are TGTGCCAGCACCTCGGTGGTGAACACTGAAGCTTTCTTT.